This T cell receptor beta chain originates from a study of blood T cell repertoires in COVID-19. Study at large: Sources were T cells, B-cell-depleted T cells, or PBMCs; the material itself was cDNA or gDNA.

Across 20 to 25 US areas, participants ranged in age from 18 to 89 years. Participants were placed into cohorts based on the clinical history they reported. Study processing details: Amplification of reference gene primers provided the estimated nucleated cell counts. Generated by immunoSEQ multiplex PCR, the TCRdb table keeps only in-frame clones and is missing some. The V and J calls and clone size come from that table; D and trimming were worked out from the DNA. Counted here are about 300,000 clones, about nine tenths occurring once; the ten biggest clones make up 3.5% to 4.5%. This CDR3 contains 13 residues. Germline loops: CDR1 KGHSH, CDR2 LQKENI. V was trimmed by 3 bases and J by 5 bases, leaving 10 bases between them.

This TCR was recovered from a man younger than 45 who had recovered from COVID-19. The genes are TRBV18 and TRBJ1-1; D may be TRBD1 (6 bases). The sequenced sample consisted of PBMCs or T cells enriched from blood (not recorded which). DNA of the CDR3: TGTGCCAGCTCACCGAAACAGGGTACTGAAGCTTTCTTT. As protein: CASSPKQGTEAFF.